These 32 T cell receptor beta chains came from one sample sequenced in a study of blood T cell repertoires in COVID-19. Libraries were prepared by immunoSEQ multiplex PCR; TCRdb keeps only in-frame clonotypes and omits some of them. Of roughly 100,000 clones detected, around 82% appear once; the ten largest clones hold 10% to 15%. Material for sequencing was peripheral blood. The receptors stem from a human donor in a cohort sampled during active or convalescent COVID-19.

The J gene is TRBJ1-2, the V gene TRBV7-8; no clear D gene. V was clipped by 4 bases and J by 0 bases, with 18 bases between them. From germline, CDR1 is SGHVS and CDR2 FQNEAQ. The CDR3 sequence is 17 residues long. The CDR3 nucleotides are TGTGCCAGCAGCTCCCTCGTCCCCGGGTTAGCTAACTATGGCTACACCTTC. Residues: CASSSLVPGLANYGYTF.

This chain uses TRBV9 with TRBJ1-4; no clear D gene. The CDR3 spans 15 residues. The germline V gene has CDR1 SGDLS and CDR2 YYNGEE. Trimming shortened V by 0 bases and J by 3 bases, and 9 bases separated the two germline ends. In DNA, the CDR3 is TGTGCCAGCAGCGTAGGGTTGTCAGCTAATGAAAAACTGTTTTTT. It yields the protein CASSVGLSANEKLFF.

The CDR3 region has the DNA TGTGCCAGCAGTGAATACAGGGGGCAAGAGACCCAGTACTTC. Its translation is CASSEYRGQETQYF. The chain has TRBV25-1 and TRBJ2-5; 7 nucleotides line up with TRBD1. Trimming removed 0 bases from V and 2 bases from J; junction bases left unmatched: 0. CDR1 and CDR2 (germline): MGHDK, SYGVNS. This CDR3 contains 14 residues.

The chain links TRBV19 to TRBJ2-1, with TRBD2 matching 10 bases. The germline gives CDR1 LNHDA, CDR2 SQIVND (reference sequence). The ends lost 9 bases at V and 3 bases at J; junction bases unmatched: 5. This CDR3 is built from 14 residues. The DNA of the CDR3 is TGTGCCAGCCAAAGCGGGGGGGTCTACAATGAGCAGTTCTTC. Residues: CASQSGGVYNEQFF.

The chain employs TRBV11-3 and TRBJ2-3; D might be TRBD2 (5 bases). The CDR3 length is 14 residues. V lost 6 bases to trimming and J lost 4 bases, with 14 bases between them. Germline loops: CDR1 SGHNT, CDR2 YENEEA. The CDR3 bases are TGTGCCAGCAGTTTTTCTGTACTAGCAGATACGCAGTATTTT. Its translation: CASSFSVLADTQYF.

This clone was observed many times. The chain joins TRBV6-5 to TRBJ1-3, with a weak D call TRBD1 (5 bases). Per germline, CDR1 MNHEY and CDR2 SVGAGI. The CDR3 has 15 amino acids. The V and J ends lost 4 bases and 4 bases respectively, with 14 bases between them. CDR3 residues: CASSLAGGLGNTIYF. DNA for the CDR3: TGTGCCAGCAGTTTGGCCGGGGGGTTGGGAAACACCATATATTTT.

The V and J genes are TRBV11-3 and TRBJ2-7; D not certain. This CDR3 contains 15 residues. CDR1 SGHNT and CDR2 YENEEA come from the germline V gene. The V and J ends lost 5 bases and 2 bases respectively, with 16 bases between them. DNA for the CDR3: TGTGCCAGCAGCGTCCGGGTCCATACCGCCTACGAGCAGTACTTC. This translates into CASSVRVHTAYEQYF. The complete variable domain, with remaining parts taken from reference TRBV11-3 and TRBJ2-7, reads EAGVVQSPRYKIIEKKQPVAFWCNPISGHNTLYWYLQNLGQGPELLIRYENEEAVDDSQLPKDRFSAERLKGVDSTLKIQPAELGDSAVYLCASSVRVHTAYEQYFGPGTRLTVT.

CDR3 nucleotide sequence: TGTGCCAGCAGCCAAGTAGCCGGGGGGCTTGGGACCCAGTACTTC. It codes for CASSQVAGGLGTQYF. The rearrangement joins TRBV3-1 (or the pseudogene TRBV3-2) to TRBJ2-5, with D possibly matching TRBD2 (7 bases). CDR1 is LGHDT and CDR2 is YNNKEL in the germline V gene (reference sequence). The ends were cut back, 1 base at V and 7 bases at J, with 16 bases in the middle. The CDR3 extends over 15 amino acids.

This clone was seen once. The chain carries TRBV19 and TRBJ1-1, with TRBD1 identical over 7 bases. Germline lookup yields CDR1 LNHDA and CDR2 SQIVND (reference sequence). The V segment lost 6 bases and the J segment 1 base; nucleotides outside the gene matches: 8. This CDR3 region has 15 residues. The CDR3 spells CASSPVEGANTEAFF. In DNA form, the CDR3 reads TGTGCCAGTAGCCCCGTGGAGGGGGCGAACACTGAAGCTTTCTTT.

The rearrangement uses TRBV5-6 and TRBJ1-2; no reliable D call. CDR1 SGHDT and CDR2 YYEEEE come from the germline V gene. The CDR3 totals 11 residues. V shed 3 bases and J shed 4 bases, with 4 bases lying between them. The CDR3 bases are TGTGCCAGCAGCTCCGGCTATGGCTACACCTTC. It codes for CASSSGYGYTF.

This chain links TRBV5-4 with TRBJ2-5, with D perhaps matching TRBD2 (5 bases). The germline V gene has CDR1 SGHNT and CDR2 YYREEE (reference sequence). The CDR3 totals 14 residues. The V gene lost 0 bases and the J gene lost 0 bases, with 6 bases spanning the gap. The CDR3 protein is CASSLAGNQETQYF. Here the CDR3 DNA reads TGTGCCAGCAGCTTGGCCGGGAACCAAGAGACCCAGTACTTC.

The gene calls are TRBV15 and TRBJ2-6; no clear D gene. The germline gives CDR1 LNHNV, CDR2 YYDKDF (reference sequence). The CDR3 totals 18 residues. V lost 0 bases to trimming and J lost 0 bases, with 12 bases between them. CDR3 in amino acids: CATSRDPYAVSGANVLTF. The CDR3 nucleotides read TGTGCCACCAGCAGAGACCCCTATGCTGTCTCTGGGGCCAACGTCCTGACTTTC.

The chain has TRBV18 and TRBJ1-2; D ambiguous. Germline lookup yields CDR1 KGHSH and CDR2 LQKENI. The CDR3 contains 14 residues. Between the trimmed V and J ends, which lost 5 bases and 0 bases, there was a span of 10 bases. The CDR3 DNA sequence: TGTGCCAGCTCAGCACTCGAGGCTAACTATGGCTACACCTTC. This sequence encodes CASSALEANYGYTF.

This chain connects TRBV11-3 to TRBJ2-5; D is perhaps TRBD2 (6 bases). The CDR3 is 18 residues long. Trimming took off 1 base at V and 2 bases at J, with 20 bases between the two ends. CDR1 and CDR2 (germline): SGHNT, YENEEA. CDR3 loop: CASSLAPSREVTQETQYF. The CDR3 nucleotides read TGTGCCAGCAGCTTAGCCCCCTCGAGGGAGGTGACTCAAGAGACCCAGTACTTC.

The sample holds a few counts of this clone. The chain employs TRBV6-5 and TRBJ1-5; tentative D call: TRBD1 (5 bases). CDR3 length: 14 residues. Germline values: CDR1 MNHEY, CDR2 SVGAGI. The V end lost 2 bases, the J end lost 6 bases, and 11 bases lay between the germline ends. The CDR3 reads CASSYAHRGQPQHF. CDR3 bases: TGTGCCAGCAGTTACGCCCATAGGGGTCAGCCCCAGCATTTT.

V usage is TRBV27 and J usage is TRBJ2-1; maybe TRBD2 (6 bases). This CDR3 is built from 13 residues. Trimming took off 3 bases at V and 4 bases at J, with 7 bases between the two ends. CDR1 is MNHEY, CDR2 SMNVEV, per germline (reference sequence). This chain's CDR3 is CASSFGGYNEQFF. CDR3 in DNA: TGTGCCAGCAGTTTTGGGGGGTACAATGAGCAGTTCTTC.

This clone is a singleton in its sample. V usage is TRBV7-9 and J usage is TRBJ2-7, with D perhaps TRBD2 (6 bases). The CDR3 loop spans 14 amino acids. Germline V gene sequence: CDR1 SEHNR, CDR2 FQNEAQ (reference sequence). V was shortened by 0 bases and J by 4 bases, with 10 bases between the two germline ends. CDR3 nucleotides: TGTGCCAGCAGCTTAGCGGAGGGTAGTTACGAGCAGTACTTC. Translating gives CASSLAEGSYEQYF.

This clone is a singleton in its sample. V is TRBV3-1 (or the pseudogene TRBV3-2) and J is TRBJ2-1; a possible D gene is TRBD2 (5 bases). V shed 2 bases and J shed 1 base, with 9 bases lying between them. The CDR3 loop spans 15 amino acids. CDR1 and CDR2 from the germline V gene are LGHDT and YNNKEL (reference sequence). CDR3 residues: CASSQMRTSYNEQFF. CDR3 coding DNA: TGTGCCAGCAGCCAAATGCGGACTTCCTACAATGAGCAGTTCTTC.

The V and J genes are TRBV7-3 and TRBJ2-1, with 8 nucleotides matching TRBD2. V shed 2 bases and J 5 bases; nucleotides not matched to a gene: 5. CDR1 is SGHTA and CDR2 is FQGTGA in the germline V gene. There are 15 residues in the CDR3. In nucleotides, the CDR3 is TGTGCCAGCAGCTTACGGGGGGGCCCGGACAATGAGCAGTTCTTC. The encoded protein is CASSLRGGPDNEQFF.

The chain recombines TRBV18 with TRBJ1-2; D gene ambiguous. Germline V gene lookup returns CDR1 KGHSH and CDR2 LQKENI. CDR3 size: 13 residues. The ends were cut back, 3 bases at V and 7 bases at J, with 12 bases in the middle. CDR3: CASSPRQDGGYTF. CDR3 nucleotides: TGTGCCAGCTCACCTAGGCAGGATGGTGGCTACACCTTC.

Here the CDR3 DNA reads TGTGCCAGCAGCTTGTCCGGAGGGCCCGGAAACATTCAGTACTTC. Amino acids: CASSLSGGPGNIQYF. V and J are TRBV5-6 and TRBJ2-4; D is perhaps TRBD2 (6 bases). The V gene lost 1 base and the J gene lost 6 bases, with 14 bases spanning the gap. Germline-derived CDR1 and CDR2 are SGHDT and YYEEEE. The CDR3 loop spans 15 amino acids.

The V and J genes are TRBV3-1 (or the pseudogene TRBV3-2) and TRBJ2-1; 9 positions agree with TRBD2. Germline V gene sequence: CDR1 LGHDT, CDR2 YNNKEL (reference sequence). V gave up 1 base and J gave up 4 bases; unmatched junction bases: 5. The CDR3 runs 16 residues. CDR3 coding DNA: TGTGCCAGCAGCCAAGCAGGGCGGGGGGGATACAATGAGCAGTTCTTC. It codes for CASSQAGRGGYNEQFF.

This chain joins TRBV24-1 and TRBJ1-5, with TRBD1 matching 10 bases. Per the germline V gene, CDR1 is KGHDR and CDR2 is SFDVKD. This CDR3 contains 17 residues. Unmatched junction bases numbered 6, after V lost 5 bases and J lost 0 bases. The CDR3 nucleotides are TGTGCCACCAGTGGGGACAGGGGAAAGAGTAGCAATCAGCCCCAGCATTTT. This translates into CATSGDRGKSSNQPQHF.

The gene calls are TRBV29-1 and TRBJ2-2; perhaps TRBD1 as D (6 bases). Germline loops: CDR1 SQVTM, CDR2 ANQGSEA. This CDR3 is built from 14 residues. Trimming left V 4 bases short and J 0 bases short, with 9 bases between. The CDR3 DNA follows: TGCAGCGTTGTGGGGACACCGAACACCGGGGAGCTGTTTTTT. Translated, it gives CSVVGTPNTGELFF.

The genes are TRBV20-1 and TRBJ2-5; D is uncertain. The CDR3 runs to 11 residues. The V end was cut by 6 bases, the J end by 1 base, with 6 bases between. Looked up from germline, CDR1 is DFQATT and CDR2 is SNEGSKA (reference sequence). Here the CDR3 DNA reads TGCAGTGCGGCGGTCCAAGAGACCCAGTACTTC. The encoded protein is CSAAVQETQYF.

This clone came up once. The chain is built from TRBV12-2 and TRBJ2-2; the tabulated D call, TRBD2, remains unverified against the DNA. TRBV12-2 is classified as a pseudogene. The CDR3 runs to 16 residues. For the CDR3, the DNA is TGTGCAAGTCGCTTAGGTCTAGCGGGGGGGCCAAGGGAGCTGTTTTTT. As protein: CASRLGLAGGPRELFF.

This chain joins TRBV11-2 and TRBJ2-1; TRBD2 agrees at 11 bases. J lost 8 bases, V lost 3 bases, and 3 bases had no gene match. Germline-derived CDR1 and CDR2 are SGHAT and FQNNGV. CDR3 length: 14 residues. CDR3 residues: CASSFSGGADEQFF. DNA of the CDR3: TGTGCCAGCAGCTTTAGCGGGGGGGCCGATGAGCAGTTCTTC.

This sequence joins TRBV7-3 and TRBJ1-1, with 8 bases lining up with TRBD1. The CDR3 covers 13 residues. CDR1 and CDR2 from the germline V gene are SGHTA and FQGTGA. Losses at the gene ends were 1 base for V and 11 bases for J; bases not matched to a gene: 6. The CDR3 sequence is CASSLRQGQVAFF. DNA for the CDR3: TGTGCCAGCAGCTTAAGACAGGGGCAAGTCGCTTTCTTT.

This clone showed up just once. This sequence joins TRBV6-6 and TRBJ1-2; 8 bases are a match to TRBD1. The CDR3 is 17 residues long. The junction had 15 bases not matched to a gene; V was cut back by 5 bases and J by 4 bases. Germline V gene lookup returns CDR1 MNHNY and CDR2 SVGAGI (reference sequence). CDR3 amino acids: CASSLTAGAGGFYGYTF. The CDR3 DNA reads TGTGCCAGCAGTCTCACCGCCGGGGCAGGGGGCTTCTATGGCTACACCTTC.

The gene calls are TRBV2 and TRBJ2-7; D remains unclear. The CDR3 extends over 11 amino acids. CDR1 is SNHLY and CDR2 is FYNNEI in the germline V gene. Trimming removed 2 bases from V and 8 bases from J, with 7 bases in between. The CDR3 DNA reads TGTGCCAGCAGTGAAACTCGAAAGCAGTACTTC. This sequence encodes CASSETRKQYF.

CDR3 coding DNA: TGTGCCAGCAGTCCGGGGGAAGAGACAGGGCGTTATGGCTACACCTTC. Translating gives CASSPGEETGRYGYTF. The chain couples TRBV14 to TRBJ1-2; 7 bases map to TRBD1. CDR1 is SGHDN, CDR2 FVKESK, per germline. Trimming removed 6 bases from V and 5 bases from J; junction bases left unmatched: 15. This CDR3 spans 16 amino acids.

The V gene is TRBV19, the J gene TRBJ1-5; 7 bases map to TRBD1. This CDR3 contains 14 residues. From germline, CDR1 is LNHDA and CDR2 SQIVND (reference sequence). Trimming at V came to 5 bases and at J to 6 bases, leaving 7 bases not matched to a gene. CDR3 bases: TGTGCCAGTAGTGCCGTGGACAGGTCTCAGCCCCAGCATTTT. It codes for CASSAVDRSQPQHF.